This T cell receptor (beta chain) was captured by sequencing in a study of beta chain features in type 1 diabetes. The investigators reverse transcribed all of the isolated RNA, so they sequenced expressed TCRB transcripts. Assay: immunoSEQ multiplex PCR; the TCRdb copy retains only in-frame clones and omits some. The sample lists 400,000 or so clones, 8.5% to 10% seen once, with around 0.66% in the top ten. This CDR3 comprises 15 residues. The germline gives CDR1 SEHNR, CDR2 FQNEAQ (reference sequence). Trimming pared 5 bases from V and 8 bases from J, leaving 18 bases between. Study-level results: Researchers report that Type 1 diabetes patients had moderately but significantly shorter TCRB CDR3s across all four CD4+ subsets.

Worth noting for this clone: What it binds is unknown.

CD4+ naive, central memory, regulatory and stem cell-like memory subsets were isolated by sorting on CD45RO/CCR7/CD25/CD127/CD95/CD27. The chain combines TRBV7-9 with TRBJ1-4, with D possibly TRBD1 on 5 matching bases. The sample comprised central memory CD4+ T cells from blood. This receptor was taken from a man younger than 45 with type 1 diabetes. This chain's CDR3 is CASSPPDARGEKLFF. CDR3 bases: TGTGCCAGCAGCCCCCCGGACGCGAGGGGCGAAAAACTGTTTTTT.